This entry lists 12 T cell receptor beta chains sequenced from one sample in a study of blood T cells in healthy people across ages. A second about 7 to 11 cycle PCR used barcoded and J-beta primers. TCRdb reprocessed the 5' RACE reads with MiXCR, giving one entry per CDR3 protein. The sample comprises fewer than 1.5 million distinct CDR3 sequences, about 43% of which are singletons, and under 8% rests with the top ten. The sequenced sample was blood. Source of these receptors: a woman aged 18-29 years in good health.

This clonotype occurred a few times. This chain uses TRBV3-1 with TRBJ1-1; D is ambiguous. The length of the CDR3 is 12 residues. V was clipped by 3 bases and J by 1 base, with 3 bases between them. The germline V gene has CDR1 LGHDT and CDR2 YNNKEL (reference sequence). The CDR3 protein is CASSHGNTEAFF. CDR3 DNA sequence: TGTGCCAGCAGCCATGGGAACACTGAAGCTTTCTTT.

This chain connects TRBV28 to TRBJ2-1; D is undetermined. The length of the CDR3 is 12 residues. Trimming removed 5 bases from V and 10 bases from J, with 12 bases in between. Germline V gene sequence: CDR1 MDHEN, CDR2 SYDVKM. CDR3 in amino acids: CASSRLQTEQFF. DNA for the CDR3: TGTGCCAGCAGTCGATTACAGACCGAGCAGTTCTTC.

This clonotype occurred a few times. The chain employs TRBV10-3 and TRBJ1-2; TRBD1 matches 7 bases. This CDR3 contains 13 residues. The germline gives CDR1 ENHRY, CDR2 SYGVKD. Trimming took 2 bases from V and 4 from J; bases not matched to a gene: 1. The CDR3 protein is CAISEQGGYGYTF. The CDR3 region has the DNA TGTGCCATCAGTGAGCAGGGGGGCTATGGCTACACCTTC.

This chain joins TRBV7-2 and TRBJ2-5, with 7 bases that match TRBD2. Germline CDR1 SGHTA, CDR2 FQGNSA. The junction had 10 bases not matched to a gene; V was cut back by 4 bases and J by 5 bases. This CDR3 contains 15 residues. The CDR3 coding sequence is TGTGCCAGCAGCTCCCCTAGCGGAGGGGAGGAGACCCAGTACTTC. It is translated as CASSSPSGGEETQYF.

This rearrangement joins TRBV29-1 to TRBJ1-6, with a possible D match to TRBD1 (5 bases). CDR3 length: 16 residues. V lost 4 bases to trimming and J lost 9 bases, with 22 bases between them. Germline CDR1 SQVTM, CDR2 ANQGSEA. CDR3 sequence reads: CSVGIGDTDGASPLHF. CDR3 DNA sequence: TGCAGCGTTGGAATCGGAGATACCGACGGGGCTTCACCCCTCCACTTT. The whole variable domain, remainder taken from reference TRBV29-1 and TRBJ1-6, is SAVISQKPSRDICQRGTSLTIQCQVDSQVTMMFWYRQQPGQSLTLIATANQGSEATYESGFVIDKFPISRPNLTFSTLTVSNMSPEDSSIYLCSVGIGDTDGASPLHFGNGTRLTVT.

The CDR3: CSASTPSGSSNFGTDTQYF. CDR3 in DNA: TGCAGTGCTTCCACGCCTAGCGGGAGTAGTAATTTTGGCACAGATACGCAGTATTTT. This chain links TRBV20-1 with TRBJ2-3, with 10 bases fitting TRBD2. Germline V CDR1 and CDR2: DFQATT, SNEGSKA (reference sequence). J lost 1 base, V lost 5 bases, and 18 bases had no gene match. The CDR3 has 19 residues.

The V gene is TRBV7-8, the J gene TRBJ2-5; either TRBD1 or TRBD2 may fit D (6 bases each). The DNA end is a closer match to TRBJ2-7, so the J assignment may be wrong. The CDR3 loop spans 15 amino acids. Germline-derived CDR1 and CDR2 are SGHVS and FQNEAQ. In DNA form, the CDR3 reads TGTGCCAGCAGCTTAGTCGGGGGCTACTCCTACGAGCAGTACTTC. It encodes CASSLVGGYSYEQYF.

J is TRBJ1-1 and V is TRBV6-5; 8 bases match TRBD1. V trimming: 6 bases; J trimming: 0 bases; junction bases outside the gene matches: 3. Germline values: CDR1 MNHEY, CDR2 SVGAGI. This CDR3 has 14 residues. In DNA form, the CDR3 reads TGTGCCAGCAGGCCGGGACAGGTGAACACTGAAGCTTTCTTT. This gives the protein CASRPGQVNTEAFF.

This clonotype was counted only a few times. The chain carries TRBV20-1 and TRBJ2-3; 8 positions match TRBD2. CDR1 and CDR2 (germline): DFQATT, SNEGSKA (reference sequence). CDR3 length: 19 residues. J was trimmed by 2 bases and V by 6 bases; bases with no gene match: 22. Written as DNA, the CDR3 is TGCAGTGCCGAGCCCCTAGCGGGTTCCGGAGCAAGGGCCACAGATACGCAGTATTTT. Its translation is CSAEPLAGSGARATDTQYF.

The rearrangement uses TRBV6-5 and TRBJ2-7; the match to TRBD2 covers 11 bases. The V gene end was trimmed by 5 bases and the J gene end by 2 bases; junction bases not matched to a gene: 8. This CDR3 spans 16 amino acids. CDR1 is MNHEY, CDR2 SVGAGI, per germline. CDR3 loop: CASSLSLAGGTYEQYF. CDR3 in DNA: TGTGCCAGCAGTCTGTCTCTAGCGGGGGGTACCTACGAGCAGTACTTC.

This clonotype appeared a few times. This CDR3 reads CASSLRPLPEAFF. CDR3 in DNA: TGTGCCAGCAGCTTAAGGCCGCTCCCTGAAGCTTTCTTT. This chain connects TRBV7-9 to TRBJ1-1; D is unresolved. V gave up 2 bases and J gave up 6 bases, with 10 bases separating them. The length of the CDR3 is 13 residues. Germline CDR1 SEHNR, CDR2 FQNEAQ (reference sequence).

This clonotype was detected only once. The chain couples TRBV20-1 to TRBJ2-1; D call uncertain. Germline CDR1 is DFQATT and CDR2 is SNEGSKA (reference sequence). The CDR3 spans 13 residues. V was trimmed by 6 bases and J by 3 bases, leaving 12 bases between them. For the CDR3, the DNA is TGCAGTGCCCTTCCCCCAAACTACAATGAGCAGTTCTTC. Amino acid sequence: CSALPPNYNEQFF.